This T cell receptor (beta chain) was obtained from a study of glioma-infiltrating T cells after dendritic cell vaccination. The primer mix had 60 V beta and 13 J beta primers. Profiled with immunoSEQ multiplex PCR; TCRdb holds only in-frame clones, not every one. The sample includes roughly 100,000 clones, more than 80% seen only once; the top ten take about an eighth. General study results and limits: Higher pretreatment TIL content predicted longer progression-free time and survival. Survival was not directly related to TCR clonality in these patients.

The CDR3 is 14 residues long. V shed 4 bases and J shed 4 bases, with 15 bases lying between them. Per the germline V gene, CDR1 is SGHNT and CDR2 is YYREEE (reference sequence). All glioblastoma patients lacked an isocitrate dehydrogenase mutation. A word on this clone: Its cognate antigen is unknown.

This chain uses TRBV5-4 with TRBJ2-7; D is perhaps TRBD2 (5 bases). Source: blood, taken before dendritic cell vaccination. The clonotype originates from a human donor with glioblastoma. CDR3 in amino acids: CASSLRGSVYEQYF. CDR3 in DNA: TGTGCCAGCAGCCTCCGGGGTAGTGTATACGAGCAGTACTTC.